Following are 4 T cell receptor beta chains from one sample sequenced in a study of identical twins (TCRdb year 2016). Library preparation was by 5' RACE. This sample was sequenced with an Illumina HiSeq 2000. TCRdb trimmed the raw reads at Q25, called clones with MiXCR and kept productive beta chains. Here each entry gathers all rows of one CDR3 protein and keeps the most common genes and DNA. The sample includes about 690,000 distinct CDR3 sequences, with over 5% observed a single time. The leading ten clones occupy around 1.9% of the sample. Sequenced input: naive T cells sorted from blood. Explained via the paper, the cell subset or site label denotes: cells isolated with a human naive T-cell isolation kit. Every receptor here comes from a man aged 18 to 29 in good health.

In this sample, this clonotype turned up many times. V usage is TRBV12-5 and J usage is TRBJ2-1; 13 bases are shared with TRBD2. The germline V gene has CDR1 LGHNT and CDR2 FRNRAP. This CDR3 comprises 15 residues. Trimming took 6 bases from V and 6 from J; bases not matched to a gene: 5. The CDR3 nucleotides are TGTGCTAGTGGGTCCGGACTAGCGGGAGTCAATGAGCAGTTCTTC. It codes for CASGSGLAGVNEQFF.

This clonotype showed up just a few times. The chain uses TRBV5-4 and TRBJ2-3; a possible D gene is TRBD2 (5 bases). CDR3 size: 14 residues. The germline V gene encodes CDR1 SGHNT and CDR2 YYREEE (reference sequence). The V end lost 0 bases, the J end lost 9 bases, and 14 bases lay between the germline ends. As DNA, the CDR3 is TGTGCCAGCAGCTTGGGAGGGAAGGTTGGCACGCAGTATTTT. It codes for CASSLGGKVGTQYF.

This clonotype was counted between two and nine times. J is TRBJ2-3 and V is TRBV5-5, with 11 positions matching TRBD2. J was trimmed by 5 bases and V by 4 bases; bases with no gene match: 12. Looked up from germline, CDR1 is SGHKS and CDR2 is YYEKEE (reference sequence). The CDR3 length is 17 residues. The CDR3 coding sequence is TGTGCCAGCAGCAACCTAGCGGGAGGCCGCGCGGGAGATACGCAGTATTTT. Amino acid sequence: CASSNLAGGRAGDTQYF.

This clonotype was picked up many times. This sequence joins TRBV12-3 or TRBV12-4 and TRBJ2-5; D gene uncertain. The V and J ends lost 3 bases and 3 bases respectively, with 11 bases between them. The CDR3 is 14 residues long. The CDR3 is CASSLATEKETQYF. CDR3 nucleotides: TGTGCCAGCAGTTTGGCGACGGAAAAAGAGACCCAGTACTTC.